These 29 T cell receptor beta chains were all obtained from the same sample, sequenced in a study of shared clonotypes between healthy human individuals. Assay: immunoSEQ multiplex PCR; the TCRdb copy retains only in-frame clones and omits some. Altogether 700,000 or so clones are present, less than 80% being singletons, with the ten largest covering 1.8%. Sequenced material: memory CD4+ T cells sorted from blood. The subset is: CD45RA-negative fraction. These receptors all stem from a woman in her 30s in good health.

J is TRBJ2-2 and V is TRBV9, with TRBD2 as a possible D gene (5 bases). The germline V gene encodes CDR1 SGDLS and CDR2 YYNGEE. The V gene lost 5 bases and the J gene lost 2 bases, with 16 bases spanning the gap. This CDR3 has 16 amino acids. This CDR3 reads CASSIRGQANTGELFF. The CDR3 bases are TGTGCCAGCAGTATACGCGGGCAGGCAAACACCGGGGAGCTGTTTTTT.

This clone has a single count. V gene TRBV6-6 combines with J gene TRBJ2-6; tentatively, D is TRBD2 (6 bases). The CDR3 sequence is 15 residues long. Trimming stripped 7 bases from V and 2 bases from J, with 12 bases between. CDR1 is MNHNY and CDR2 is SVGAGI in the germline V gene (reference sequence). The CDR3 nucleotides are TGTGCCAGCATAGGACGGGGGACTGGGGCCAACGTCCTGACTTTC. Translated: CASIGRGTGANVLTF.

The chain combines TRBV2 with TRBJ1-4; TRBD1 matches at 9 bases. V shed 2 bases, J shed 7 bases, and the junction held 11 bases outside the gene matches. This CDR3 is built from 17 residues. Germline V gene data show CDR1 as SNHLY and CDR2 as FYNNEI. The CDR3 nucleotides read TGTGCCAGCAGTGAAACCTACTACAGGGGGCGGATTGAAAAACTGTTTTTT. This codes for CASSETYYRGRIEKLFF.

The chain uses TRBV6-5 and TRBJ2-5; 7 bases fit TRBD1. Trimming at V came to 0 bases and at J to 3 bases, leaving 1 base not matched to a gene. The CDR3 sequence is 14 residues long. Looked up from germline, CDR1 is MNHEY and CDR2 is SVGAGI. Here the CDR3 reads CASSYSGTEETQYF. CDR3 DNA: TGTGCCAGCAGTTACTCGGGGACAGAAGAGACCCAGTACTTC.

This clone was observed a handful of times. Relative to the germline gene, one junction end is altered; a read error may explain this. This sequence joins TRBV18 and TRBJ2-5, with TRBD2 identical over 11 bases. Germline V CDR1 and CDR2: KGHSH, LQKENI. The CDR3 is 15 amino acids. CDR3 sequence: CASTPGLADQETQYF. CDR3 nucleotides: TGTGCCAGCACACCGGGACTAGCGGATCAAGAGACCCAGTACTTC.

V and J are TRBV27 and TRBJ1-5; TRBD1 agrees at 8 bases. J was trimmed by 1 base and V by 5 bases; bases with no gene match: 7. The CDR3 contains 16 residues. Germline CDR1 MNHEY, CDR2 SMNVEV (reference sequence). CDR3 loop: CASSPRQGLSNQPQHF. In DNA, the CDR3 is TGTGCCAGCAGTCCCCGACAGGGGCTGAGCAATCAGCCCCAGCATTTT.

This rearrangement joins TRBV11-3 to TRBJ1-2, with D uncertain. The CDR3 contains 12 residues. The germline V and J ends were trimmed by 6 bases and 7 bases, with 12 bases remaining between them. The V gene's germline CDR1 is SGHNT and CDR2 YENEEA. This chain's CDR3 is CASSSRGSGYTF. The DNA for the CDR3 is TGTGCCAGCAGTTCCCGGGGTTCTGGCTACACCTTC.

The chain has TRBV30 and TRBJ2-7; possibly TRBD1 for D (5 bases). Trimming took 4 bases from V and 0 from J, leaving 7 bases between them. The CDR3 runs 12 residues. Germline CDR1 GTSNPN, CDR2 SVGIG (reference sequence). The CDR3 bases are TGTGCCTGGACAGGGAACTCCTACGAGCAGTACTTC. It translates to CAWTGNSYEQYF. Supplemented by reference TRBV30 and TRBJ2-7, the full variable domain reads SQTIHQWPATLVQPVGSPLSLECTVEGTSNPNLYWYRQAAGRGLQLLFYSVGIGQISSEVPQNLSASRPQDRQFILSSKKLLLSDSGFYLCAWTGNSYEQYFGPGTRLTVT.

This chain links TRBV6-6 with TRBJ2-5, with D perhaps TRBD1 (5 bases). The tail of the sequence fits TRBJ2-7 better, so the J call may be wrong. CDR3 size: 14 residues. The V gene's germline CDR1 is MNHNY and CDR2 SVGAGI (reference sequence). The chain's CDR3 is CAPSQGKKSYEQYF. As DNA, the CDR3 is TGTGCCCCCAGTCAGGGTAAGAAGTCCTACGAGCAGTACTTC.

Concerning this clone: A far larger clone differs by one base, so this is likely a read error. The same CDR3 also results from other DNA sequences found in this sample. The chain combines TRBV20-1 with TRBJ1-1, with D uncertain. Between the trimmed V and J ends, which lost 4 bases and 11 bases, there was a span of 14 bases. Looked up from germline, CDR1 is DFQATT and CDR2 is SNEGSKA (reference sequence). The CDR3 has 11 amino acids. The CDR3 loop is CSATLAMEAFF. As DNA, the CDR3 is TGCAGTGCTACCTTGGCCATGGAGGCTTTCTTT.

The rearrangement uses TRBV30 and TRBJ2-3; TRBD2 aligns across 9 bases. Germline V gene sequence: CDR1 GTSNPN, CDR2 SVGIG (reference sequence). This CDR3 comprises 17 residues. V shed 0 bases, J shed 0 bases, and the junction held 7 bases outside the gene matches. CDR3 amino acids: CAWSVPGLASSTDTQYF. The DNA for the CDR3 is TGTGCCTGGAGTGTACCTGGACTAGCGTCTAGCACAGATACGCAGTATTTT.

The rearrangement joins TRBV14 to TRBJ2-1; 8 bases are a match to TRBD2. This CDR3 has 19 residues. CDR1 is SGHDN, CDR2 FVKESK, per germline. V lost 0 bases to trimming and J lost 6 bases; unmatched junction nucleotides: 16. CDR3 bases: TGTGCCAGCAGCCAAGACCACCGGGCGGGTAGCGGGACGTTCAATGAGCAGTTCTTC. It yields the protein CASSQDHRAGSGTFNEQFF.

The CDR3 DNA sequence: TGTGCCAGCAGCAACGGCCCCCCGGGGGATGAAAAACTGTTTTTT. Residues: CASSNGPPGDEKLFF. The chain couples TRBV5-4 to TRBJ1-4, with a weak D call TRBD1 (5 bases). Germline lookup yields CDR1 SGHNT and CDR2 YYREEE (reference sequence). Trimming pared 4 bases from V and 6 bases from J, leaving 16 bases between. CDR3 length equals 15 residues.

This chain links TRBV7-2 with TRBJ2-1; 11 bases match TRBD2. The ends lost 3 bases at V and 14 bases at J; junction bases unmatched: 6. Germline values: CDR1 SGHTA, CDR2 FQGNSA. The CDR3 runs 13 residues. The CDR3 DNA follows: TGTGCCAGCAGCTTTAGCGGGAGGGCATGGAAGTTCTTC. Residues: CASSFSGRAWKFF.

The chain employs TRBV7-9 and TRBJ1-1, with D possibly TRBD1 on 5 matching bases. The CDR3 has 15 amino acids. V shed 6 bases and J shed 2 bases, with 16 bases lying between them. Germline V gene data show CDR1 as SEHNR and CDR2 as FQNEAQ (reference sequence). CDR3 sequence: CASSSGVGENTEAFF. The CDR3 nucleotides read TGTGCCAGCAGTTCAGGAGTGGGGGAAAACACTGAAGCTTTCTTT.

There are a few counts of this clone. The chain recombines TRBV11-3 with TRBJ2-1; 9 nucleotides align to TRBD1. V shed 0 bases and J 8 bases; nucleotides not matched to a gene: 8. This CDR3 is built from 16 residues. CDR1 is SGHNT and CDR2 is YENEEA in the germline V gene. The CDR3: CASSLEVGQGPHEQFF. The DNA for the CDR3 is TGTGCCAGCAGCTTAGAGGTGGGACAGGGTCCCCATGAGCAGTTCTTC.

This clone was seen a single time. This chain connects TRBV28 to TRBJ2-7; 7 nucleotides align to TRBD1. Per germline, CDR1 MDHEN and CDR2 SYDVKM. The CDR3 loop spans 15 amino acids. J lost 7 bases, V lost 3 bases, and 12 bases had no gene match. The CDR3 reads CASSFLTGAVREQYF. CDR3 DNA: TGTGCCAGCAGTTTCCTAACAGGGGCGGTTAGGGAGCAGTACTTC.

The chain is built from TRBV29-1 and TRBJ2-1; 10 positions match TRBD2. CDR1 and CDR2 (germline): SQVTM, ANQGSEA. CDR3 size: 15 residues. V shed 7 bases and J 7 bases; nucleotides not matched to a gene: 13. The CDR3 DNA is TGCAGCGCTGCAACCCTAGCGGGAGTAAAAAATGAGCAGTTCTTC. Amino acid sequence: CSAATLAGVKNEQFF.

J is TRBJ2-3 and V is TRBV5-1, with D unresolved. The CDR3 extends over 15 amino acids. Trimming removed 4 bases at V and 0 bases at J, with 12 bases between. Germline V CDR1 and CDR2: SGHRS, YFSETQ. CDR3 nucleotides: TGCGCCAGCAGCCCTCTGGGAAGGAGCACAGATACGCAGTATTTT. Its protein product is CASSPLGRSTDTQYF.

In this sample, this clone turned up a few times. The V and J genes are TRBV25-1 and TRBJ2-5; 8 bases agree with TRBD1. The CDR3 runs 16 residues. Germline V gene data show CDR1 as MGHDK and CDR2 as SYGVNS. Unmatched junction bases numbered 14, after V lost 4 bases and J lost 7 bases. The CDR3 sequence: CASSGSPTGAPRTQYF. The CDR3 DNA reads as TGTGCCAGCAGTGGCTCACCGACAGGGGCTCCTCGGACCCAGTACTTC.

This clone was seen at least ten times. This rearrangement joins TRBV11-2 to TRBJ1-2, with D maybe TRBD1 (6 bases). V was trimmed by 5 bases and J by 6 bases, leaving 13 bases between them. The CDR3 loop spans 13 amino acids. Germline CDR1 SGHAT, CDR2 FQNNGV. As DNA, the CDR3 is TGTGCCAGCAGCCCACAACAGGGTCATGGCTACACCTTC. Protein sequence: CASSPQQGHGYTF.

The chain has TRBV11-2 and TRBJ2-5, with 7 bases aligning to TRBD2. Germline CDR1 reads SGHAT; CDR2 reads FQNNGV. The CDR3 totals 15 residues. The V and J ends lost 3 bases and 1 base, in that order; junction bases with no gene match: 5. The CDR3 is CASSFSASGQETQYF. The CDR3, as DNA: TGTGCCAGCAGCTTTTCCGCTAGCGGCCAAGAGACCCAGTACTTC.

This clone came up a few times. The sample has other DNA sequences that encode this CDR3 too. The chain employs TRBV6-5 and TRBJ1-1; D uncertain. The CDR3 spans 13 residues. Germline V gene data show CDR1 as MNHEY and CDR2 as SVGAGI. The ends were cut back, 2 bases at V and 1 base at J, with 5 bases in the middle. CDR3 DNA sequence: TGTGCCAGCAGTTACCAGAGGAACACTGAAGCTTTCTTT. It codes for CASSYQRNTEAFF.

The chain couples TRBV6-5 to TRBJ1-2; D is ambiguous. The CDR3 extends over 14 amino acids. The germline V gene encodes CDR1 MNHEY and CDR2 SVGAGI. Trimming stripped 7 bases from V and 7 bases from J, with 19 bases between. CDR3 DNA sequence: TGTGCCAGCATTACCCCTGGAGAGGGCTCTGGCTACACCTTC. It translates to CASITPGEGSGYTF.

The gene calls are TRBV28 and TRBJ2-5; D may correspond to TRBD1 or TRBD2 (6 bases each). This CDR3 has 12 amino acids. The V end was cut by 5 bases, the J end by 6 bases, with 10 bases between. CDR1 MDHEN and CDR2 SYDVKM come from the germline V gene. The CDR3 protein is CASSGGLKTQYF. CDR3 DNA sequence: TGTGCCAGCAGTGGGGGGCTGAAGACCCAGTACTTC.

V usage is TRBV19 and J usage is TRBJ1-3, with a possible D match to TRBD1 (6 bases). Trimming left V 1 base short and J 2 bases short, with 6 bases between. Germline V gene sequence: CDR1 LNHDA, CDR2 SQIVND (reference sequence). This CDR3 region has 14 residues. For the CDR3, the DNA is TGTGCCAGTAGTATAGCAGGGGCTGGAAACACCATATATTTT. It specifies CASSIAGAGNTIYF.

This clone has more than one count but fewer than ten. The chain carries TRBV27 and TRBJ1-3; no definite D call. CDR1 MNHEY and CDR2 SMNVEV come from the germline V gene (reference sequence). The CDR3 runs 15 residues. Trimming removed 5 bases from V and 2 bases from J, with 13 bases in between. CDR3 DNA: TGTGCCAGCAGTCCCTCCTTGGTCACTGGAAACACCATATATTTT. Residues: CASSPSLVTGNTIYF.

The chain employs TRBV28 and TRBJ2-7; D is possibly TRBD2 (5 bases). The V end lost 6 bases, the J end lost 1 base, and 13 bases lay between the germline ends. Germline V CDR1 and CDR2: MDHEN, SYDVKM. CDR3 length: 14 amino acids. The CDR3 loop is CASRSLSGSYEQYF. The CDR3 DNA reads TGTGCCAGCAGGAGCCTTTCGGGGTCCTACGAGCAGTACTTC. The whole variable domain, remainder taken from reference TRBV28 and TRBJ2-7, is DVKVTQSSRYLVKRTGEKVFLECVQDMDHENMFWYRQDPGLGLRLIYFSYDVKMKEKGDIPEGYSVSREKKERFSLILESASTNQTSMYLCASRSLSGSYEQYFGPGTRLTVT.

This sequence joins TRBV5-8 and TRBJ2-2; D is ambiguous. Germline V gene lookup returns CDR1 SGHTS and CDR2 YDEGEE. The CDR3 has 13 amino acids. The ends were cut back, 1 base at V and 6 bases at J, with 7 bases in the middle. The CDR3 nucleotides are TGTGCCAGCAGCTTGAGGGTACCCGGGGAGCTGTTTTTT. Its translation is CASSLRVPGELFF. Complete variable domain (other parts from reference TRBV5-8 and TRBJ2-2): EAGVTQSPTHLIKTRGQQATLRCSPISGHTSVYWYQQALGLGLQFLLWYDEGEERNRGNFPPRFSGRQFPNYSSELNVNALELEDSALYLCASSLRVPGELFFGEGSRLTVL.